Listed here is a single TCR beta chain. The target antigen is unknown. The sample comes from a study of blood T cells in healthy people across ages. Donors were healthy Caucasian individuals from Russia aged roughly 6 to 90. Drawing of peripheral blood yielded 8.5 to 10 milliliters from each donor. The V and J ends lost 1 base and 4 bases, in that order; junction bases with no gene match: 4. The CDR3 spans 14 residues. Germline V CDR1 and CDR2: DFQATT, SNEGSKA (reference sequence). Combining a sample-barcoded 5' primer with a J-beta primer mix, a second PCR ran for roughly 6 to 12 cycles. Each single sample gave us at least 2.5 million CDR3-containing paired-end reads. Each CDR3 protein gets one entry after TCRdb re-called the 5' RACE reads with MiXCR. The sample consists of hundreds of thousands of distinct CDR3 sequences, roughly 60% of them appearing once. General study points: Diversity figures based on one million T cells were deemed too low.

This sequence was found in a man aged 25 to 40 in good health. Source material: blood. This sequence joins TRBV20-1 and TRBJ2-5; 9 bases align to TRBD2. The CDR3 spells CSARAAGGLETQYF. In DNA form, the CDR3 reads TGCAGTGCTAGAGCGGCGGGGGGGTTAGAGACCCAGTACTTC.